This paragraph reports one T cell receptor (beta chain). What it binds is not known. This entry comes from a study of T cells in Graves' hyperthyroidism and ophthalmopathy. The V gene's germline CDR1 is MDHEN and CDR2 SYDVKM. The length of the CDR3 is 14 residues. Germline trimming cut 7 bases from V and 4 bases from J; bases unmatched to any gene: 9. TCR beta CDR3 sequences were amplified from RNA transcripts. The HTBI set primed first-round TCR CDR3 RT-PCR. Via MiXCR, TCRdb re-called the multiplex PCR reads, giving one row per CDR3 protein. The sample has 550,000 to 700,000 distinct CDR3 sequences, roughly 50% seen once. General study results and limits: A model using 13 V-J features told ophthalmopathy apart from stable hyperthyroidism. In blood, most of the thyroid clonotypes expanded above 0.001 were also present.

This receptor was obtained from an adult woman with Graves' disease, either hyperthyroidism or ophthalmopathy (not recorded which). Material: peripheral blood or thyroid tissue (not recorded which). V usage is TRBV28 and J usage is TRBJ2-7; 8 bases align to TRBD2. CDR3 nucleotide sequence: TGTGCCAGCACCTTAACCGGGAGGGGTTACGAGCAGTACTTC. The encoded protein is CASTLTGRGYEQYF.